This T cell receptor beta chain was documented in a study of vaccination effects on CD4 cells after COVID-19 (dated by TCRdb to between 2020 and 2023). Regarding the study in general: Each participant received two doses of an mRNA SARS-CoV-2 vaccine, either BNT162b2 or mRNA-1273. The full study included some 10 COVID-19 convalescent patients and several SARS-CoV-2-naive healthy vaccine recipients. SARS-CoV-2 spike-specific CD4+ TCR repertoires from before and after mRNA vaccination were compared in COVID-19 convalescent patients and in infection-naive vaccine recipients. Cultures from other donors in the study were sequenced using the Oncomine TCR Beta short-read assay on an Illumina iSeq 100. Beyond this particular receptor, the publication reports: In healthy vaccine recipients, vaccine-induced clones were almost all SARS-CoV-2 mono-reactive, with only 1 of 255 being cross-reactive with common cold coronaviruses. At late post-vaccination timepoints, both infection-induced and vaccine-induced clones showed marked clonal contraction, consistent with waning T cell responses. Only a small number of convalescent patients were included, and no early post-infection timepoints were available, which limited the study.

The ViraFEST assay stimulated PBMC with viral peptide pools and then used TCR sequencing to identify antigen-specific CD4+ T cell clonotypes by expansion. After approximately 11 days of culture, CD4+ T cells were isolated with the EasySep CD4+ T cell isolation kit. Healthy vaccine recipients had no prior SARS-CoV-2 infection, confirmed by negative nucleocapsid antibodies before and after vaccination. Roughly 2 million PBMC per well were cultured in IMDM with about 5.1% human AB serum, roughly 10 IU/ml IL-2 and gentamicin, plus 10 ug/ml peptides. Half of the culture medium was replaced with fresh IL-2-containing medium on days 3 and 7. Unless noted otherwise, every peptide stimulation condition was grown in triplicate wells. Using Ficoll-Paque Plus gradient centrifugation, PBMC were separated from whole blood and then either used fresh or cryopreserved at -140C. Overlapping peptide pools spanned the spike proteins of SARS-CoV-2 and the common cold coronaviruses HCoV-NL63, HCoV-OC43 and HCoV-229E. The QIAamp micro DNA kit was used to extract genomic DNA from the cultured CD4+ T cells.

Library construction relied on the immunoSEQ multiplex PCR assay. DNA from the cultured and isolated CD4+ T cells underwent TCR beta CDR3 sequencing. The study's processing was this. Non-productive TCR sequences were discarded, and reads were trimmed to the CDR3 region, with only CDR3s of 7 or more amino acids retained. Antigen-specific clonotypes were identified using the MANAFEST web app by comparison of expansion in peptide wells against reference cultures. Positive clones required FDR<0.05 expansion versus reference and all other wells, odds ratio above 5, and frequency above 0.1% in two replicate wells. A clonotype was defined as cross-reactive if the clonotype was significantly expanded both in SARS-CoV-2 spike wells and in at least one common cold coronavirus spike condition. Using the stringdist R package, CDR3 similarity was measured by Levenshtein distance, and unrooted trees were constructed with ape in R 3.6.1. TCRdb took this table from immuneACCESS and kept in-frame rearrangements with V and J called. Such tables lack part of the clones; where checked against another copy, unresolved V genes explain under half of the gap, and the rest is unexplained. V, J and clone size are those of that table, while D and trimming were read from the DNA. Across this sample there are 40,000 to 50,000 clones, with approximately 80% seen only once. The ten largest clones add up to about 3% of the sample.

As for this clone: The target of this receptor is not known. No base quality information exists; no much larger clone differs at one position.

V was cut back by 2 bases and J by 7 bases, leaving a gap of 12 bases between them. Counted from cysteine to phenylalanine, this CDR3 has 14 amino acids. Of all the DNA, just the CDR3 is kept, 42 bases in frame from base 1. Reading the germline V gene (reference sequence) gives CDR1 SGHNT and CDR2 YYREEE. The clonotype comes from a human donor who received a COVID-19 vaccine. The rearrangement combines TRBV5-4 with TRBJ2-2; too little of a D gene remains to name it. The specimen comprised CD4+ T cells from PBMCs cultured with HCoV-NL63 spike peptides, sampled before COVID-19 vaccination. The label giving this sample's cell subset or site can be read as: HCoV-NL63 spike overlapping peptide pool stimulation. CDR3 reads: CASSFGSPGGELFF. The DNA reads TGTGCCAGCAGCTTTGGGTCCCCTGGCGGGGAGCTGTTTTTT.